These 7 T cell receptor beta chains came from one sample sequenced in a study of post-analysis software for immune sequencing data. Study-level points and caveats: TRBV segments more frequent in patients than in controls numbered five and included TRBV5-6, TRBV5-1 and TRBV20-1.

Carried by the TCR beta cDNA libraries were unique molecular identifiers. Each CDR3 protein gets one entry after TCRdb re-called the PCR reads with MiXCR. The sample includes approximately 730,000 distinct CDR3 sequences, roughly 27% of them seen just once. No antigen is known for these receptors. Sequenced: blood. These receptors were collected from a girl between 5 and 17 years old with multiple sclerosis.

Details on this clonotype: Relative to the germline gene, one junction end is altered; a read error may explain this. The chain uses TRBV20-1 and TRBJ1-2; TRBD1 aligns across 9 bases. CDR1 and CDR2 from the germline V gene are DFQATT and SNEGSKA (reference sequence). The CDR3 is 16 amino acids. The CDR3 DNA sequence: TGCGGTGCGACCGCAACCGGGACAGGGTTCCCCTATGGCTACACCTTC. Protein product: CGATATGTGFPYGYTF.

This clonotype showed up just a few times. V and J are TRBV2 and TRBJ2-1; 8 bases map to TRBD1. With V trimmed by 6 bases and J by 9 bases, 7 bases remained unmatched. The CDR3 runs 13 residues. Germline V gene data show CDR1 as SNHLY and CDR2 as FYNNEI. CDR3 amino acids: CASSRRQGPEQFF. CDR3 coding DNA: TGTGCCAGCAGCCGGAGACAGGGGCCTGAGCAGTTCTTC.

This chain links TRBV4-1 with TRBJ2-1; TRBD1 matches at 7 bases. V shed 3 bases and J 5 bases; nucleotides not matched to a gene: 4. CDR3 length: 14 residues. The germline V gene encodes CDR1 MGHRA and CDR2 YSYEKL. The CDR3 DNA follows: TGCGCCAGCAGCCACCCGGGACAGAACAATGAGCAGTTCTTC. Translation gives CASSHPGQNNEQFF.

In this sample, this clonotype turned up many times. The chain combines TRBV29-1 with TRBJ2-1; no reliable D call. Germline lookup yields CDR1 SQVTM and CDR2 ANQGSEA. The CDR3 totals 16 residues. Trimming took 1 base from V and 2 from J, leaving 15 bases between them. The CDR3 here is CSVEGPWKGTYNEQFF. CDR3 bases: TGCAGCGTTGAAGGGCCGTGGAAGGGTACCTACAATGAGCAGTTCTTC.

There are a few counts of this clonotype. CDR3 DNA sequence: TGCGCCAGCAGCAACAGGGCAAGCTCCTACAATGAGCAGTTCTTC. Translated: CASSNRASSYNEQFF. The chain uses TRBV4-1 and TRBJ2-1; possible D gene TRBD1, 6 bases. V lost 5 bases to trimming and J lost 0 bases, with 11 bases between them. The CDR3 sequence is 15 residues long. The V gene's germline CDR1 is MGHRA and CDR2 YSYEKL.

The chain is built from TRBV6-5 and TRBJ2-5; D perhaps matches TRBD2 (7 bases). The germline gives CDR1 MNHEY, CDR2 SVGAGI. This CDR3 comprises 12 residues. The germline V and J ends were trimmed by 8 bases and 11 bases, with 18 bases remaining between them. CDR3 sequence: CASGGAWNEQYF. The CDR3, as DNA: TGTGCCAGCGGGGGGGCCTGGAATGAGCAGTACTTC.

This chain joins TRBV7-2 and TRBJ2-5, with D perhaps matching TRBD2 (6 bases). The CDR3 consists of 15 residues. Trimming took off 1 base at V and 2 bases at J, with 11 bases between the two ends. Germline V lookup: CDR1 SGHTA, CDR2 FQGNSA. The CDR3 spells CASSLVPAGQETQYF. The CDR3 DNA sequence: TGTGCCAGCAGCTTAGTTCCAGCGGGTCAAGAGACCCAGTACTTC.